This TCR beta chain emerged from a study of OX40 agonist ivuxolimab in advanced cancers. The study in broad terms: The costimulatory receptor OX40 (CD134) was targeted by ivuxolimab, a fully human IgG2 agonistic monoclonal antibody. Intravenous ivuxolimab was administered to patients every 2 weeks at six dose levels: 0.01, 0.1, 0.3, 1.5, 3 and 10 mg/kg. Among the roughly 50 dose-escalation patients, approximately 20 had hepatocellular carcinoma, 15 melanoma, 9 renal cell carcinoma and 9 head and neck cancer. In the dose-escalation cohort, 75% to 85% of patients were male, and the mean age was 60 years with a range of roughly 23 to 90. Patients were allowed to have had prior anti-PD-1, anti-PD-L1 or anti-CTLA-4 therapy, and 40% of the dose-escalation patients had been treated with checkpoint inhibitors. Partial responses occurred in three dose-escalation patients, of whom one had hepatocellular carcinoma and two had cutaneous melanoma. The point of sequencing TCRbeta in the periphery was to test whether ivuxolimab changed TCR sequence diversity and drove clonal T-cell expansion. The monotherapy dose-escalation portion (N ≈ 52 patients) of the phase I ivuxolimab trial is reported in the paper.

The trial excluded patients who had a history of autoimmune disease or who were on systemic immunosuppression. Peripheral blood for TCR sequencing was collected from all dose cohorts at baseline, on cycle 4 day 1, and on cycle 7 day 1. The samples were drawn from a first-in-human, open-label, multicenter phase I dose-escalation trial of ivuxolimab. Adults with locally advanced or metastatic head and neck squamous cell, hepatocellular, melanoma or renal cell carcinoma were enrolled in the trial. Before TCR sequencing, CD4+ and CD8+ T cells were separately sorted from peripheral blood. Taken from the germline V gene (reference sequence), the CDR1 and CDR2 loops are LNHNV and YYDKDF. The CDR3 holds 13 amino acids from the cysteine to the phenylalanine. The CDR3 DNA has 39 bases and is translated from base 1. V is clipped by 1 base and J by 8 bases, and the sequence between their germline boundaries is 6 bases long.

To sequence the TCRbeta CDR3 region, genomic DNA was isolated from the sorted cells. The immunoSEQ Assay was used for sequencing of TCRbeta CDR3 regions. Drawn from immuneACCESS, this table holds only the in-frame rearrangements with V and J called that TCRdb kept. Clones are partly lost; checked studies trace under half to an unresolved V gene and leave the rest unexplained. This sample comprises about 59,000 clones, over 80% of them detected only once. Around 25% of the sample goes to the ten largest clones. General conclusions and limits of the study: Low levels of normalized T-cell clonal expansion were also seen in some patients who did not respond. At doses of 0.1 to 3.0 mg/kg, clonal expansion of both CD4+ and CD8+ T cells in blood was seen between baseline and week 6. On average, CD8+ T cells showed more expanded clones than CD4+ T cells after ivuxolimab. In the 0.1-3.0 mg/kg groups, partial responders had among the lowest normalized peripheral clonal expansion, particularly in CD8+ T cells. The antigen specificity of the clonally expanded peripheral T cells was not determined.

This clone appeared once. Its antigen is not yet known. It has no much larger one-base neighbor in the sample; base qualities were not kept. Other nucleotide sequences from this sample produce the same CDR3. This material consisted of CD4+ or CD8+ T cells sorted from blood, taken in a trial of the OX40 agonist ivuxolimab. The receptor's source is an adult with an advanced solid tumor such as melanoma, head and neck, liver or kidney cancer. The chain is assembled from TRBV15 and TRBJ1-6, and TRBD1 may be the D gene, going by 5 matching bases. The CDR3 region reads CATSRVGDSPLHF. The DNA reads as follows: TGTGCCACCAGCAGAGTAGGGGATTCACCCCTCCACTTT. The full variable domain, with segments outside the CDR3 supplied by the reference TRBV15 and TRBJ1-6 proteins, appears as DAMVIQNPRYQVTQFGKPVTLSCSQTLNHNVMYWYQQKSSQAPKLLFHYYDKDFNNEADTPDNFQSRRPNTSFCFLDIRSPGLGDTAMYLCATSRVGDSPLHFGNGTRLTVT.